This record covers a single TCR beta chain. This sample is drawn from a study of blood T cell repertoires in COVID-19. Profiled with immunoSEQ multiplex PCR; TCRdb holds only in-frame clones, not every one. The sample has about 140,000 clones; 65% to 85% are singletons. The TCR comes from a woman in her sixties or seventies with acute or convalescent COVID-19. The sample comprised peripheral blood.

The CDR3 sequence is CASSLGGRGTEAFF. The CDR3 nucleotides read TGTGCCAGCAGCTTGGGGGGGCGCGGCACTGAAGCTTTCTTT. This chain connects TRBV5-6 to TRBJ1-1, with a weak D call TRBD1 (6 bases). Deletions cut 0 bases from V and 4 bases from J, with 10 bases between. This CDR3 spans 14 amino acids. Per the germline V gene, CDR1 is SGHDT and CDR2 is YYEEEE.